This entry is about one T cell receptor beta chain. Its antigen is unidentified. TCRdb's copy holds only in-frame clones and misses some; the assay was immunoSEQ multiplex PCR. The table records about 98,000 clones, around 88% of them present only once. This sample was included in a study of cytomegalovirus exposure and HLA in healthy donors. Whole-study results and caveats: That first-cohort TCR clusters tended to co-occur in the 95 to 150 validation repertoires was found in a later analysis.

V gave up 1 base and J gave up 5 bases; unmatched junction bases: 4. CDR1 KGHSH and CDR2 LQKENI come from the germline V gene. The CDR3 totals 15 residues. The chain recombines TRBV18 with TRBJ2-5, with 10 bases aligning to TRBD1. Sequencing used PBMCs. This clonotype originated in a woman aged 30 to 39 in good health and CMV-seronegative. The chain's CDR3 is CASSPQTGGTETQYF. The CDR3 nucleotides read TGTGCCAGCTCACCACAGACAGGGGGCACGGAGACCCAGTACTTC. The complete variable domain, with remaining parts taken from reference TRBV18 and TRBJ2-5, reads NAGVMQNPRHLVRRRGQEARLRCSPMKGHSHVYWYRQLPEEGLKFMVYLQKENIIDESGMPKERFSAEFPKEGPSILRIQQVVRGDSAAYFCASSPQTGGTETQYFGPGTRLLVL.